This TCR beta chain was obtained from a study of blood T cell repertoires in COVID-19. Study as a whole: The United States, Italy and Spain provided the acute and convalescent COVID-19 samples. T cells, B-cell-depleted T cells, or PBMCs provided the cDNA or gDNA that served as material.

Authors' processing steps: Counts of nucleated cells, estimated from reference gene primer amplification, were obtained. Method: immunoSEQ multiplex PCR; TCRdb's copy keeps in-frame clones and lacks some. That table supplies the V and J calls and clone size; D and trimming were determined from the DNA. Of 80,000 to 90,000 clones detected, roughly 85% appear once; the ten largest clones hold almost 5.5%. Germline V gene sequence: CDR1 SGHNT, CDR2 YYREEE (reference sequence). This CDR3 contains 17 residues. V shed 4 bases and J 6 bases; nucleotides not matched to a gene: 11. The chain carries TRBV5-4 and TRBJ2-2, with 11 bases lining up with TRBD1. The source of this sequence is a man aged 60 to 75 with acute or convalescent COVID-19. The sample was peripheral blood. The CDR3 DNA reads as TGTGCCAGCAGCACCTATTCCGGGACAGGGGGATCCGGGGAGCTGTTTTTT. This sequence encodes CASSTYSGTGGSGELFF.